The text below deals with one TCR beta chain. Its specificity is unknown. Sequencing was performed with immunoSEQ multiplex PCR; in TCRdb, only in-frame clones are kept and a portion is missing. The data show 9,500 to 10,000 clones, with 81% seen just once and approximately 3.4% held by the top ten. This record belongs to a study of neoadjuvant nivolumab and ipilimumab in lung cancer. Regarding the study as a whole: TCR richness and clonality were higher in tumors than adjacent uninvolved lung. A small number of samples were TCR sequenced.

The V gene lost 2 bases and the J gene lost 7 bases, with 9 bases spanning the gap. There are 13 residues in the CDR3. The germline CDR1 and CDR2 sequences are SEHNR and FQNEAQ (reference sequence). V is TRBV7-9 and J is TRBJ1-3; D possibly corresponds to TRBD1 (5 bases). This sequence originates from an adult with non-small cell lung cancer. This sample comprised peripheral blood, obtained before neoadjuvant nivolumab, alone or with ipilimumab. CDR3 sequence (DNA): TGTGCCAGCAGCTTACGGGACGGGAACACCATATATTTT. Protein: CASSLRDGNTIYF. Full variable domain (outside the CDR3, taken from reference TRBV7-9 and TRBJ1-3): DTGVSQNPRHKITKRGQNVTFRCDPISEHNRLYWYRQTLGQGPEFLTYFQNEAQLEKSRLLSDRFSAERPKGSFSTLEIQRTEQGDSAMYLCASSLRDGNTIYFGEGSWLTVV.